This T cell receptor (beta chain) was observed in a study of blood T cell repertoires in COVID-19. Enrollment of patients from Seattle took place during active infection, with longitudinal follow-up. Germline values: CDR1 MDHEN, CDR2 SYDVKM. V was pared by 4 bases and J by 2 bases, with 6 bases of the junction left unmatched. This CDR3 region has 15 residues. Some clones are missing from TCRdb's copy, which holds only in-frame ones; the method was immunoSEQ multiplex PCR. Of 200,000 or so clones in the sample, more than 80% are singletons; the top ten hold 12%. A few counts support this clone. The material sequenced was peripheral blood. V is TRBV28 and J is TRBJ2-3, with 7 bases matching TRBD2. The origin of this receptor is a woman of 80 years or more with COVID-19, enrolled during active disease. The CDR3 DNA sequence: TGTGCCAGCAGTTCCTACGGGACTACCACAGATACGCAGTATTTT. Encoded protein: CASSSYGTTTDTQYF. The whole variable domain, remainder taken from reference TRBV28 and TRBJ2-3, is DVKVTQSSRYLVKRTGEKVFLECVQDMDHENMFWYRQDPGLGLRLIYFSYDVKMKEKGDIPEGYSVSREKKERFSLILESASTNQTSMYLCASSSYGTTTDTQYFGPGTRLTVL.